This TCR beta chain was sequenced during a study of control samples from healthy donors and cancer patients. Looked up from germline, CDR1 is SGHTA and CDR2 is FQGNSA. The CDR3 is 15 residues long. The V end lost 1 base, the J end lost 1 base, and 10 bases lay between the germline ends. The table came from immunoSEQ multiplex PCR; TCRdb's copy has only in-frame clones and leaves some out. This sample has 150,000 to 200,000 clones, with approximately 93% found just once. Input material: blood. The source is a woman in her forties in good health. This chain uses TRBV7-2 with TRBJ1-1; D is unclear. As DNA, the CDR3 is TGTGCCAGCAGCTTAGAGGCCCGGGGGAACACTGAAGCTTTCTTT. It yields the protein CASSLEARGNTEAFF.